This TCR beta chain comes out of a study of blood T cell repertoires in COVID-19. Study context: Samples taken during acute and convalescent COVID-19 were collected in the United States, Italy and Spain.

Germline values: CDR1 SGHRS, CDR2 YFSETQ. V was clipped by 2 bases and J by 5 bases; unmatched bases: 3. CDR3 length equals 13 residues. Seattle's enrolled individuals joined amid active infection and were then monitored longitudinally. TCRdb's table, derived via immunoSEQ multiplex PCR, lists solely in-frame clones and lacks some. The sample contains 300,000 to 450,000 clones, more than 70% of which appear only once. The receptor was isolated from a woman aged 55-70 years with COVID-19, enrolled during active disease. Source material: peripheral blood. V gene TRBV5-1 combines with J gene TRBJ1-2; TRBD1 aligns across 7 bases. The CDR3 reads CASSFGQEYGYTF. CDR3 nucleotides: TGCGCCAGCAGCTTCGGACAGGAGTATGGCTACACCTTC.